This entry lists 2 T cell receptor beta chains sequenced from one sample in a study of shared clonotypes between healthy human individuals. Measured with immunoSEQ multiplex PCR; TCRdb has only the in-frame clones, and not every one. The data hold about 2 million clones, with about 95% observed a single time. CD45RO-negative CD8 cells positively selected for CCR7 made up the naive population, which excluded terminally differentiated effector memory CD45RA+ cells. Sequencing used naive CD8+ T cells sorted from blood. Source of these receptors: a man aged 18 to 35 in good health.

The rearrangement links TRBV5-5 to TRBJ2-7; D is ambiguous. V was shortened by 0 bases and J by 2 bases, with 18 bases between the two germline ends. The germline gives CDR1 SGHKS, CDR2 YYEKEE (reference sequence). This CDR3 has 17 residues. DNA of the CDR3: TGTGCCAGCAGCTTGGAAAGGCCCGGCCGTACCCCCTACGAGCAGTACTTC. It encodes CASSLERPGRTPYEQYF.

The V call is TRBV29-1, the J call TRBJ2-7; D may be TRBD2 (6 bases). Trimming took off 7 bases at V and 4 bases at J, with 11 bases between the two ends. Germline assignment: CDR1 SQVTM and CDR2 ANQGSEA. CDR3 size: 11 residues. In DNA form, the CDR3 reads TGCAGCGCCCGGGCGGGGTACGAGCAGTACTTC. Protein product: CSARAGYEQYF.